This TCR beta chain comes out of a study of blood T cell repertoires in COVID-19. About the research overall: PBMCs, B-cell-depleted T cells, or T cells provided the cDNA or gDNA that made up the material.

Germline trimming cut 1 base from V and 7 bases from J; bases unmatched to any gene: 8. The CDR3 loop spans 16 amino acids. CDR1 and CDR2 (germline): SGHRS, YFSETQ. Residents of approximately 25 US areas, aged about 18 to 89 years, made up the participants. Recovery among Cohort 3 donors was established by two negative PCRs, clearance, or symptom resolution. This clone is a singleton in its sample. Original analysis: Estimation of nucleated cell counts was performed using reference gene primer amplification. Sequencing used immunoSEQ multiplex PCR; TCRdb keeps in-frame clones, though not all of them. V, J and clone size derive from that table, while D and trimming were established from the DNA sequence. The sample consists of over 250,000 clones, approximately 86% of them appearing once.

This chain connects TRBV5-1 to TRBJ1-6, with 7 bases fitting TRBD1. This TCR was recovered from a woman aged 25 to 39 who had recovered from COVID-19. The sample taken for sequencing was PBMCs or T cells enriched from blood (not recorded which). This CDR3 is CASSLSRTGPNSPLHF. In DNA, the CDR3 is TGCGCCAGCAGCTTGAGTAGGACAGGACCCAATTCACCCCTCCACTTT.